This record covers a single T cell receptor beta chain. The source of the sample is a study of shared clonotypes between healthy human individuals. The CDR3 is 17 residues long. J was trimmed by 7 bases and V by 1 base; bases with no gene match: 12. Germline V CDR1 and CDR2: SGHTA, FQGTGA. TCRdb's copy holds only in-frame clones and misses some; the assay was immunoSEQ multiplex PCR. Here the sample spans roughly 510,000 clones, over 60% being singletons. The receptor was derived from a middle-aged woman in good health. Some clones in this sample may be carry-over from other donors' samples. Specimen: PBMCs. This rearrangement joins TRBV7-3 to TRBJ2-1, with TRBD2 identical over 8 bases. The CDR3 is CASSLIRSAGVGNEQFF. CDR3 DNA sequence: TGTGCCAGCAGCTTAATTCGGTCAGCGGGAGTTGGTAATGAGCAGTTCTTC.